A selection of T cell receptor beta chains follows, all from one sample in a study of blood T cell repertoires in COVID-19. Method: immunoSEQ multiplex PCR; TCRdb's copy keeps in-frame clones and lacks some. The table includes under 250,000 clones, around 80% detected once. Sequenced input: peripheral blood. These receptors were obtained from a man aged 50-60 years with active or convalescent COVID-19. Each CDR3 is given with its conserved first and last residue. Fields, in order: J gene, V gene, D gene, clone size, CDR3 DNA, CDR3 protein. The D gene is left open where the match is weak. Size is stated for part of the rows, as once, few or many counts, or as a class when the clone is expanded.

TRBJ1-6 | TRBV2 | TRBD1 | - | TGTGCCAGCAGGCCGGGACAGAATAATTCACCCCTCCACTTT | CASRPGQNNSPLHF
TRBJ2-1 | TRBV27 | - | - | TGTGCCAGCAGTTTCAGCTCGGGTGAGCAGTTCTTC | CASSFSSGEQFF
TRBJ2-7 | TRBV5-1 | TRBD1 | few | TGCGCCAGCAGCCCTGGACAGGGTCCCTACGAGCAGTACTTC | CASSPGQGPYEQYF
TRBJ2-5 | TRBV5-6 | TRBD2 | - | TGTGCCAGCAGCTTGACTAGCGGCGGCCAGTACTTC | CASSLTSGGQYF
TRBJ1-2 | TRBV28 | - | once | TGTGCCAGCAGTTTAAGGACAGACTATGGCTACACCTTC | CASSLRTDYGYTF
TRBJ2-5 | TRBV5-1 | - | - | TGCGCCAGCAGCCAAACGGGAGTGGTGACCCAGTACTTC | CASSQTGVVTQYF
TRBJ1-3 | TRBV6-5 | - | - | TGTGCCAGCAGGGCATCAGGTGGAAACACCATATATTTT | CASRASGGNTIYF
TRBJ2-1 | TRBV4-1 | TRBD1 | - | TGCGCCAGCAGCCAACGACCGGGACAGGGGAAGGGCAATGAGCAGTTCTTC | CASSQRPGQGKGNEQFF
TRBJ1-2 | TRBV15 | TRBD1 | - | TGTGCCACCAGCAGAGGACAGGGGGTCTATGGCTACACCTTC | CATSRGQGVYGYTF
TRBJ1-1 | TRBV5-1 | - | - | TGCGCCAGCAGCTTGGCCGAGGAAATGTTCTTT | CASSLAEEMFF
TRBJ1-1 | TRBV7-9 | - | - | TGTGCCAGCAGCCCCCCCGACGAACTAAACACTGAAGCTTTCTTT | CASSPPDELNTEAFF
TRBJ1-1 | TRBV10-3 | TRBD1 | few | TGTGCCATCAAACAGGGGGCAGACACTGAAGCTTTCTTT | CAIKQGADTEAFF
TRBJ2-3 | TRBV7-2 | - | - | TGTGCCAGCAGCTTACACCCCCGGGGCACAGATACGCAGTATTTT | CASSLHPRGTDTQYF
TRBJ1-2 | TRBV4-2 | - | - | TGTGCCAGCCGGCCCGGGAGCGCGGGCTATGGCTACACCTTC | CASRPGSAGYGYTF
TRBJ2-3 | TRBV30 | - | - | TGTGCCTGTACGACAGGCCTTATCACAGATACGCAGTATTTT | CACTTGLITDTQYF
TRBJ1-2 | TRBV18 | - | - | TGTGCCAGCTCTCCCCAACCGGGACAACTAAACTATGGCTACACCTTC | CASSPQPGQLNYGYTF
TRBJ2-5 | TRBV5-1 | TRBD2 | - | TGCGCCAGCAGTCTCGGACTAGCGGGATCTGGAGAGACCCAGTACTTC | CASSLGLAGSGETQYF
TRBJ1-1 | TRBV7-8 | - | - | TGTGCCAGCAGCACCGCAGGGATTACTGAAGCTTTCTTT | CASSTAGITEAFF
TRBJ1-2 | TRBV4-2 | - | - | TGTGCCAGCAGCCAATCTCGGGGAGACAACTATGGCTACACCTTC | CASSQSRGDNYGYTF
TRBJ1-2 | TRBV9 | - | - | TGTGCCAGCAGCATGGGACACCCCAACTATGGCTACACCTTC | CASSMGHPNYGYTF
TRBJ2-3 | TRBV29-1 | TRBD1 | - | TGCAGCGTTGGACAGGGAGAGGCAGATACGCAGTATTTT | CSVGQGEADTQYF
TRBJ1-6 | TRBV5-1 | TRBD1 | - | TGCGCCAGCAGCTTCGGACAGGAAAATTCACCCCTCCACTTT | CASSFGQENSPLHF
TRBJ2-1 | TRBV21-1 | - | - | TGTGCCAGCATCTCAGGGACTAGCGTACGGAATGAGCAGTTCTTC | CASISGTSVRNEQFF
TRBJ2-1 | TRBV5-1 | TRBD2 | once | TGCGCCAGCAGCTATGGACTAGCGGGAGATGACTACAATGAGCAGTTCTTC | CASSYGLAGDDYNEQFF
TRBJ1-5 | TRBV7-2 | TRBD1 | - | TGTGCCAGCAGCACCCTGACAGGGCAGCCCCAGCATTTT | CASSTLTGQPQHF
TRBJ2-3 | TRBV6-2/TRBV6-3 | TRBD2 | - | TGTGCCAGCAGTTACCGTCCCAGCGGGAGACGCACAGATACGCAGTATTTT | CASSYRPSGRRTDTQYF
TRBJ1-1 | TRBV2 | TRBD1 | - | TGTGCCAGCAGTGTGGGGACAGGGTGGAACACTGAAGCTTTCTTT | CASSVGTGWNTEAFF
TRBJ2-3 | TRBV4-1 | TRBD1 | - | TGCGCCAGCAGCCAGGACAGGGGGGCAGATACGCAGTATTTT | CASSQDRGADTQYF
TRBJ2-7 | TRBV24-1 | TRBD2 | once | TGTGCCACCAGTGACGGGACTAGCGGCCTCTACGAGCAGTACTTC | CATSDGTSGLYEQYF
TRBJ2-5 | TRBV25-1 | TRBD1 | - | TGTGCCAGCAGCAGCATCTGGGACAGGGGGCGCGGAGAAGAGACCCAGTACTTC | CASSSIWDRGRGEETQYF
TRBJ1-1 | TRBV7-3 | TRBD1 | few | TGTGCCAGCAGCCTGGGACAGATAATGAACACTGAAGCTTTCTTT | CASSLGQIMNTEAFF
TRBJ1-1 | TRBV5-1 | - | - | TGCGCCAGCAGCTTGGTAGGGCAGGGTGAAGCTTTCTTT | CASSLVGQGEAFF
TRBJ2-1 | TRBV19 | - | - | TGTGCCAGTACCAATGTCGGCTCCTACAATGAGCAGTTCTTC | CASTNVGSYNEQFF
TRBJ2-2 | TRBV29-1 | - | - | TGCAGCGTTCGCGGGACAGCGAACACCGGGGAGCTGTTTTTT | CSVRGTANTGELFF
TRBJ1-2 | TRBV7-2 | TRBD1 | - | TGTGCCAGCAGCTTATCGGCCGACAGGGGAGGCTATGGCTACACCTTC | CASSLSADRGGYGYTF
TRBJ2-5 | TRBV5-4 | - | - | TGTGCCAGCAGCCGGGGGGGACCAACAGGGGGCCGAGAGACCCAGTACTTC | CASSRGGPTGGRETQYF
TRBJ1-4 | TRBV5-1 | - | - | TGCGCCAGCAGCTTGGGGAGAGGTGATGAAAAACTGTTTTTT | CASSLGRGDEKLFF
TRBJ1-4 | TRBV28 | TRBD1 | - | TGTGCCACCCGAAGACAGGGTTATAATGAAAAACTGTTTTTT | CATRRQGYNEKLFF
TRBJ2-2 | TRBV12-5 | TRBD1 | - | TGTGCTAGTGGTAACGGACAGGGGGCTTTGTCCGGGGAGCTGTTTTTT | CASGNGQGALSGELFF
TRBJ2-1 | TRBV5-1 | TRBD1 | - | TGCGCCAGCAGCTTGGGGGATGGGGGCAGGGGGCACAATGAGCAGTTCTTC | CASSLGDGGRGHNEQFF
TRBJ2-2 | TRBV7-3 | TRBD2 | - | TGTGCCAGCAGGGTGCCAAGCGGGAGCGGTGGTGGGGAGCTGTTTTTT | CASRVPSGSGGGELFF
TRBJ2-1 | TRBV7-9 | - | - | TGTGCCAGCAGCCCCGGGACAAGGGGATCCAATGAGCAGTTCTTC | CASSPGTRGSNEQFF
TRBJ2-7 | TRBV20-1 | - | - | TGCAGTGCTAGTAGTCCCACTTTCTCGTACGAGCAGTACTTC | CSASSPTFSYEQYF
TRBJ2-5 | TRBV30 | - | - | TGTGCCTGGAGCGCAGTGGTCCAAGAGACCCAGTACTTC | CAWSAVVQETQYF
TRBJ2-5 | TRBV9 | TRBD2 | - | TGTGCCAGCAGCCCGGGACTAAACCCACGTGGCCAAGAGACCCAGTACTTC | CASSPGLNPRGQETQYF
TRBJ1-5 | TRBV23-1 | - | once | TGCGCCAGCAGTCAACCAGGGCCCCCTCACTGGTGGGGCAATCAGCCCCAGCATTTT | CASSQPGPPHWWGNQPQHF
TRBJ1-2 | TRBV5-6 | TRBD1 | once | TGTGCCAGCAGCCCAGGGACAGGGGGCGGGTATGGCTACACCTTC | CASSPGTGGGYGYTF
TRBJ1-1 | TRBV3-1/TRBV3-2 | TRBD1 | - | TGTGCCAGCAGCCCCTGGGACAGGGACACTGAAGCTTTCTTT | CASSPWDRDTEAFF